The rows below give T cell receptor beta chains drawn from one sample of a study of T-cell reconstitution after alpha-beta-depleted transplantation in children. TCRdb recomputed calls from the PCR reads with MiXCR, one row per CDR3 protein. The profile shows about 300,000 distinct CDR3 sequences, roughly 7.8% of them singletons. This material consisted of peripheral blood, taken 360 days after TCRalphabeta/CD19-depleted stem cell transplant. These receptors were obtained from a female patient aged 2-10 years who had a stem cell transplant for Fanconi anemia, so the T cells may come from the graft donor. Each CDR3 is given with its conserved first and last residue. A D gene is named only where the DNA matches it firmly. Some rows mark clone size as missing; the rest say once, few, many or name a class of expanded clone.

few | NA | TRBJ2-1 | TRBV6-5 | CASSFTIGNEQFF | TGTGCCAGCAGTTTCACCATCGGCAATGAGCAGTTCTTC
few | NA | TRBJ2-4 | TRBV5-1 | CASSFTGVLAKNIQYF | TGCGCCAGCAGCTTTACTGGAGTCCTAGCCAAAAACATTCAGTACTTC
few | NA | TRBJ2-5 | TRBV24-1 | CATSVGRRETQYF | TGTGCCACCAGTGTAGGCCGACGGGAGACCCAGTACTTC
many | TRBD2 | TRBJ2-5 | TRBV4-1 | CASSPGGATQYF | TGCGCCAGCAGCCCGGGGGGGGCGACCCAGTACTTC
many | NA | TRBJ1-2 | TRBV20-1 | CSARDQGGNGYTF | TGCAGTGCTAGAGATCAGGGTGGAAATGGCTACACCTTC
NA | NA | TRBJ2-5 | TRBV5-5 | CASSSLGVGPETQYF | TGTGCCAGCAGCTCCCTAGGGGTAGGTCCGGAGACCCAGTACTTC
NA | NA | TRBJ1-6 | TRBV5-1 | CASSRGQGSNSPLHF | TGCGCCAGCAGCCGGGGGCAGGGAAGTAATTCACCCCTCCACTTT
NA | NA | TRBJ2-3 | TRBV15 | CATSRDPGTDTQYF | TGTGCCACCAGCAGAGACCCGGGGACAGATACGCAGTATTTT
few | NA | TRBJ2-5 | TRBV7-6 | CASSLPGAGEDQYF | TGTGCCAGCAGCTTACCAGGGGCGGGGGAGGACCAGTACTTC
NA | TRBD2 | TRBJ2-2 | TRBV6-5 | CASSPPDWRGGYTGELFF | TGTGCCAGCAGTCCGCCCGACTGGCGGGGGGGCTACACCGGGGAGCTGTTTTTT
few | TRBD2 | TRBJ2-2 | TRBV20-1 | CSAIQRGNTGELFF | TGCAGTGCTATTCAGCGGGGGAACACCGGGGAGCTGTTTTTT
many | TRBD2 | TRBJ2-7 | TRBV5-1 | CASSWDFSGGAYEQYF | TGCGCCAGCAGCTGGGACTTTAGCGGGGGGGCCTACGAGCAGTACTTC
few | NA | TRBJ2-2 | TRBV6-2/TRBV6-3 | CASCSHEGLGTGELFF | TGTGCCAGCTGCTCCCACGAGGGTTTAGGGACCGGGGAGCTGTTTTTT
few | NA | TRBJ1-2 | TRBV7-9 | CASSFRGEGSGGYTF | TGTGCCAGCAGCTTCCGCGGCGAAGGATCGGGGGGCTACACCTTC
many | NA | TRBJ2-1 | TRBV4-1 | CASSQGYEGIENEQFF | TGCGCCAGCAGCCAAGGTTATGAGGGGATTGAGAATGAGCAGTTCTTC
NA | TRBD2 | TRBJ2-1 | TRBV9 | CASSVAPSGSRDEQFF | TGTGCCAGCAGCGTAGCACCTAGCGGGAGCAGGGATGAGCAGTTCTTC
few | NA | TRBJ1-5 | TRBV3-1 | CASSQAGVSQPQHF | TGTGCCAGCAGCCAAGCAGGGGTCAGTCAGCCCCAGCATTTT
NA | NA | TRBJ1-2 | TRBV5-1 | CASSLEASWVNSDGYTF | TGCGCCAGCAGCTTGGAGGCCAGCTGGGTGAATTCCGATGGCTACACCTTC
few | TRBD1 | TRBJ1-4 | TRBV20-1 | CSALQGASEKLFF | TGCAGTGCCCTTCAGGGGGCTAGTGAAAAACTGTTTTTT
NA | NA | TRBJ1-5 | TRBV5-1 | CASSLVGGHQPQHF | TGCGCCAGCAGCTTGGTAGGTGGGCATCAGCCCCAGCATTTT
many | TRBD1 | TRBJ1-5 | TRBV7-6 | CASSLAGWGTGAGQPQHF | TGTGCCAGCAGCTTAGCTGGATGGGGGACAGGGGCGGGTCAGCCCCAGCATTTT
many | TRBD1 | TRBJ1-1 | TRBV5-6 | CASSLLQGATEAFF | TGTGCCAGCAGCCTGTTACAGGGGGCCACTGAAGCTTTCTTT
NA | NA | TRBJ2-3 | TRBV19 | CASSILSLADTDTQYF | TGTGCCAGTAGTATACTCTCCCTGGCGGACACAGATACGCAGTATTTT
many | NA | TRBJ2-5 | TRBV5-1 | CASSDGPQGSAEETQYF | TGCGCCAGCAGCGACGGACCACAGGGTTCGGCCGAAGAGACCCAGTACTTC
many | NA | TRBJ2-1 | TRBV7-9 | CASSLPRQDTTEQFF | TGTGCCAGCAGCTTACCACGACAGGATACAACTGAGCAGTTCTTC
NA | NA | TRBJ1-2 | TRBV7-2 | CASSEGSGYGYTF | TGTGCCAGCAGCGAAGGAAGTGGCTATGGCTACACCTTC
many | NA | TRBJ2-2 | TRBV15 | CATSRDQGGEELFF | TGTGCCACCAGCAGAGATCAGGGGGGGGAGGAGCTGTTTTTT
many | NA | TRBJ2-7 | TRBV4-1 | CASSLDGYEQYF | TGCGCCAGCAGCTTGGACGGCTACGAGCAGTACTTC
NA | TRBD1 | TRBJ1-5 | TRBV9 | CASSVEGAGNQPQHF | TGTGCCAGCAGCGTGGAGGGGGCAGGCAATCAGCCCCAGCATTTT
many | NA | TRBJ2-1 | TRBV20-1 | CSVRGLNEQFF | TGCAGTGTACGGGGATTGAATGAGCAGTTCTTC
many | TRBD2 | TRBJ2-3 | TRBV20-1 | CSARANPGLPTDTQYF | TGCAGTGCTAGAGCGAACCCGGGACTACCCACAGATACGCAGTATTTT
NA | TRBD1 | TRBJ2-1 | TRBV6-2/TRBV6-3 | CASSYLDRGSYNEQFF | TGTGCCAGCAGTTACTTGGACAGGGGGTCCTACAATGAGCAGTTCTTC